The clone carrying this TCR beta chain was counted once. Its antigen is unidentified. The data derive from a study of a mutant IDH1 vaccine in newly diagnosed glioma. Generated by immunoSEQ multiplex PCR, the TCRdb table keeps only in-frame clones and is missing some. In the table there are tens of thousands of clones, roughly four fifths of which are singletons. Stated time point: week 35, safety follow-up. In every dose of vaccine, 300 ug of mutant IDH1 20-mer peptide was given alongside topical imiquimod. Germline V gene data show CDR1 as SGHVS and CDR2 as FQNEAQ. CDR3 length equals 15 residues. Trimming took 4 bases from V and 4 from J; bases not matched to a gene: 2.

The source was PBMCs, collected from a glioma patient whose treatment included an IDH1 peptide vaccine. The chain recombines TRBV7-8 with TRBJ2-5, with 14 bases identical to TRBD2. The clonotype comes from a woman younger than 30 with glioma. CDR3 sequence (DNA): TGTGCCAGCAGCTGGACTAGCGGGGGGAGAGAGACCCAGTACTTC. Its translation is CASSWTSGGRETQYF.